This entry features one T cell receptor beta chain sequence. The target antigen is unknown. This sample is drawn from a study of OX40 agonist ivuxolimab in advanced cancers. Whole-study context: Mean age 60 years, range about 20 to 85; approximately 83% male. Study-level points and caveats: At 0.1 to 3.0 mg/kg, CD4+ and CD8+ blood T cells expanded clonally by week 6.

Clones were sequenced by immunoSEQ multiplex PCR, and TCRdb holds only the in-frame ones, with some missing. The sample has roughly 13,000 clones; 70% to 90% are singletons. The length of the CDR3 is 15 residues. Trimming removed 8 bases from V and 2 bases from J; junction bases left unmatched: 5. From germline, CDR1 is MNHEY and CDR2 SMNVEV (reference sequence). It was autoimmune disease history or systemic immunosuppression that excluded patients. The sequence was collected from an adult with an advanced solid tumor such as melanoma, head and neck, liver or kidney cancer. The rearrangement joins TRBV27 to TRBJ2-2; 10 bases map to TRBD2. The specimen was CD4+ or CD8+ T cells sorted from blood, collected in a trial of the OX40 agonist ivuxolimab. The CDR3 DNA sequence: TGTGCCAGCCGCTGGACTAGCGGAAACACCGGGGAGCTGTTTTTT. Translation gives CASRWTSGNTGELFF.